The source of this TCR beta chain is a study of cytomegalovirus exposure and HLA in healthy donors. The CDR3 is 15 amino acids. Trimming took 3 bases from V and 0 from J, leaving 9 bases between them. Germline V gene sequence: CDR1 KGHSY, CDR2 FQNENV. Regarding the study as a whole: The study labeled roughly 160 TCR beta chains cytomegalovirus-associated. Presence/absence analysis assumed near-uniform sequencing depth across donors. Later, an analysis showed that TCR beta chains associated with HLA were more clonally expanded than others that were equally common.

The primer mix had 60 Vbeta and 13 Jbeta primers. The repertoire was sequenced with immunoSEQ multiplex PCR; TCRdb's copy has only in-frame clones and lacks some. The sample has 63,000 or so clones. As for this clone: Its matching antigen is unknown.

V is TRBV16 and J is TRBJ1-5; no firm D call. This receptor was identified in a boy aged 10-17 years in good health and CMV-seronegative. Sequencing used PBMCs. CDR3 nucleotide sequence: TGTGCCAGCAGCCAGCCAGATTATAGCAATCAGCCCCAGCATTTT. Amino acid sequence: CASSQPDYSNQPQHF.